The rows below give T cell receptor beta chains drawn from one sample of a study of cytomegalovirus exposure and HLA in healthy donors. The method was immunoSEQ multiplex PCR; TCRdb's version includes in-frame clones alone and lacks a portion of them. The table includes approximately 110,000 clones, roughly 82% detected once. The sample comprised PBMCs. All receptors derive from a woman aged 35 to 49 in good health and CMV-seropositive. Each CDR3 is given with its conserved first and last residue. The D gene is left open where the match is weak. Not every row has a clone size; where given, it reads once, few, many or a size class.

abundance | j_gene | v_gene | d_gene | CDR3aa | CDR3nt
once | TRBJ2-1 | TRBV27 | . | CASSYRVGFDNEQFF | TGTGCCAGCAGTTACAGGGTTGGGTTTGACAATGAGCAGTTCTTC
. | TRBJ1-1 | TRBV2 | TRBD1 | CASRGTGMNTEAFF | TGTGCCAGCAGAGGGACAGGGATGAACACTGAAGCTTTCTTT
. | TRBJ2-1 | TRBV5-4 | . | CASSWRVNEQFF | TGTGCCAGCAGCTGGAGGGTAAATGAGCAGTTCTTC
. | TRBJ1-6 | TRBV4-1 | . | CASSQVAGDSSPLHF | TGCGCCAGCAGCCAAGTTGCGGGGGATAGTTCACCCCTCCACTTT
. | TRBJ2-5 | TRBV11-2 | . | CASSSRETQYF | TGTGCCAGCAGCTCTCGGGAGACCCAGTACTTC
. | TRBJ2-5 | TRBV11-3 | . | CASSLDGGQETQYF | TGTGCCAGCAGCTTAGACGGGGGACAAGAGACCCAGTACTTC
. | TRBJ2-2 | TRBV28 | . | CASTTDGGWPDTGELFF | TGTGCCAGCACCACTGACGGAGGGTGGCCCGACACCGGGGAGCTGTTTTTT
. | TRBJ2-1 | TRBV7-9 | TRBD2 | CASSSRTSANYNEQFF | TGTGCCAGCAGCTCTCGGACTAGCGCTAATTACAATGAGCAGTTCTTC
. | TRBJ2-1 | TRBV5-3 | TRBD2 | CARSLVAGFYNEQFF | TGTGCCAGAAGCTTGGTAGCGGGCTTTTACAATGAGCAGTTCTTC
. | TRBJ2-3 | TRBV7-9 | TRBD1 | CASSLGTGVTDTQYF | TGTGCCAGCAGCTTAGGGACAGGGGTCACAGATACGCAGTATTTT
. | TRBJ2-2 | TRBV11-2 | . | CASSLGLADTGELFF | TGTGCCAGCAGCTTAGGTCTAGCTGACACCGGGGAGCTGTTTTTT
. | TRBJ2-7 | TRBV5-1 | TRBD1 | CASSGTGEYYEQYF | TGCGCCAGCAGCGGGACAGGGGAATACTACGAGCAGTACTTC
. | TRBJ2-7 | TRBV25-1 | . | CASSEFGEQYF | TGTGCCAGCAGCGAGTTCGGGGAGCAGTACTTC
. | TRBJ2-5 | TRBV5-1 | TRBD2 | CASSQILASEETQYF | TGCGCCAGCAGCCAAATACTAGCGAGCGAAGAGACCCAGTACTTC
. | TRBJ2-2 | TRBV27 | TRBD2 | CASSFRVGTSGRAGWAGELFF | TGTGCCAGCAGTTTTAGAGTGGGGACTAGCGGGAGGGCCGGATGGGCCGGGGAGCTGTTTTTT
. | TRBJ2-1 | TRBV2 | . | CASSADTYNEQFF | TGTGCCAGCAGTGCGGACACATACAATGAGCAGTTCTTC
. | TRBJ2-5 | TRBV30 | TRBD2 | CAWGTVGGETQYF | TGTGCCTGGGGGACCGTGGGGGGGGAGACCCAGTACTTC
. | TRBJ2-7 | TRBV6-6 | TRBD2 | CASSPLSGGLAEQYF | TGTGCCAGCAGTCCTCTTTCGGGAGGACTCGCCGAGCAGTACTTC
once | TRBJ2-7 | TRBV5-1 | TRBD2 | CASSPGTSRSYEQYF | TGCGCCAGCAGCCCCGGGACTAGCCGTTCCTACGAGCAGTACTTC
. | TRBJ1-5 | TRBV28 | TRBD1 | CASRLDRASQPQHF | TGTGCCAGCAGACTCGACAGGGCATCTCAGCCCCAGCATTTT
once | TRBJ1-1 | TRBV28 | . | CASSLSRNTEAFF | TGTGCCAGCAGTTTGTCTCGGAACACTGAAGCTTTCTTT
. | TRBJ1-5 | TRBV6-9 | . | CASSYKATGSNQPQHF | TGTGCCAGCAGTTATAAGGCGACAGGTAGCAATCAGCCCCAGCATTTT
. | TRBJ2-1 | TRBV5-1 | TRBD2 | CASSLGVGRVTYNEQFF | TGCGCCAGCAGCTTGGGTGTCGGGAGGGTAACCTACAATGAGCAGTTCTTC
once | TRBJ2-1 | TRBV30 | . | CAWRDWTPQGYNEQFF | TGTGCCTGGAGGGATTGGACTCCCCAAGGCTACAATGAGCAGTTCTTC
. | TRBJ1-6 | TRBV28 | . | CASSFSRGNSPLHF | TGTGCCAGCAGTTTTTCCAGGGGAAATTCACCCCTCCACTTT
. | TRBJ1-5 | TRBV4-1 | . | CASSQERGFNSNQPQHF | TGCGCCAGCAGCCAAGAGCGGGGTTTCAATAGCAATCAGCCCCAGCATTTT
. | TRBJ2-1 | TRBV20-1 | TRBD1 | CSAGDRKQFF | TGCAGTGCTGGGGACAGAAAGCAGTTCTTC
. | TRBJ2-7 | TRBV28 | . | CASNTGDPTVYEQYF | TGTGCCAGCAACACCGGAGATCCCACGGTCTACGAGCAGTACTTC
. | TRBJ1-1 | TRBV19 | . | CASSSQGAENTEAFF | TGTGCCAGTAGTTCCCAGGGTGCCGAGAACACTGAAGCTTTCTTT
once | TRBJ2-7 | TRBV11-2 | TRBD1 | CASSPRGTAYEQYF | TGTGCCAGCAGCCCAAGAGGGACAGCCTACGAGCAGTACTTC
. | TRBJ1-2 | TRBV28 | . | CASSPPSGYTF | TGTGCCAGCAGTCCGCCGAGTGGCTACACCTTC
. | TRBJ1-3 | TRBV5-4 | TRBD1 | CASSQGTGGSGNTIYF | TGTGCCAGCAGCCAAGGGACAGGGGGCAGTGGAAACACCATATATTTT